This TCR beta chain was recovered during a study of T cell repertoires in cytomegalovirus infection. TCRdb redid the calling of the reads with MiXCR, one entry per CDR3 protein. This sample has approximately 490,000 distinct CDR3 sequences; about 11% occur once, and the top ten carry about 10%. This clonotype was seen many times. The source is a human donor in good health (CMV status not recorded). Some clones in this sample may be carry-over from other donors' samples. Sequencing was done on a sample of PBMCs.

CDR3 region: CASRPRQGGWNTEAFF. The CDR3 DNA reads as TGTGCCAGCAGACCCCGACAGGGCGGGTGGAACACTGAAGCTTTCTTT. This sequence joins TRBV5-5 and TRBJ1-1; 7 nucleotides agree with TRBD1. V lost 5 bases and J lost 1; bases outside the gene matches: 11. Germline values: CDR1 SGHKS, CDR2 YYEKEE (reference sequence). The CDR3 extends over 16 amino acids. The variable domain in full, completed from reference TRBV5-5 and TRBJ1-1, reads DAGVTQSPTHLIKTRGQQVTLRCSPISGHKSVSWYQQVLGQGPQFIFQYYEKEERGRGNFPDRFSARQFPNYSSELNVNALLLGDSALYLCASRPRQGGWNTEAFFGQGTRLTVV.